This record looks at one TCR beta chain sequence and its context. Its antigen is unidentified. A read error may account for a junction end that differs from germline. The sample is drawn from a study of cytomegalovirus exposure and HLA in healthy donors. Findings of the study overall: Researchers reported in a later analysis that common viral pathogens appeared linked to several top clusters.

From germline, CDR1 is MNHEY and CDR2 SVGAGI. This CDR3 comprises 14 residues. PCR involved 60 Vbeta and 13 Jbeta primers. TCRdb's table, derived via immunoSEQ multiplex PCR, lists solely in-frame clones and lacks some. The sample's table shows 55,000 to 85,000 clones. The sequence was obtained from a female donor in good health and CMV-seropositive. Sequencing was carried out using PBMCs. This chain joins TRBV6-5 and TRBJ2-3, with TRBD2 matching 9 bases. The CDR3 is CASSRGTSTDKQYF. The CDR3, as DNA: TGTGCCAGCAGCCGTGGGACTAGCACAGATAAGCAGTATTTT.